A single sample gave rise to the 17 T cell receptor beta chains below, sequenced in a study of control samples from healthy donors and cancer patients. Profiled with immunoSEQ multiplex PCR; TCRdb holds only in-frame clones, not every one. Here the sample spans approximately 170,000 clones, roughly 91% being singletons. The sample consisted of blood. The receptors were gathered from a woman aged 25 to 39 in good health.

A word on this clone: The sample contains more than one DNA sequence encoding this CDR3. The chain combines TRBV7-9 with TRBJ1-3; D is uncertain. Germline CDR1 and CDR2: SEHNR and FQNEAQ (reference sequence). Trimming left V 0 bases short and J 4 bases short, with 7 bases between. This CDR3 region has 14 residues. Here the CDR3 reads CASSLAGSGNTIYF. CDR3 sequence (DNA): TGTGCCAGCAGCTTAGCGGGGTCCGGAAACACCATATATTTT.

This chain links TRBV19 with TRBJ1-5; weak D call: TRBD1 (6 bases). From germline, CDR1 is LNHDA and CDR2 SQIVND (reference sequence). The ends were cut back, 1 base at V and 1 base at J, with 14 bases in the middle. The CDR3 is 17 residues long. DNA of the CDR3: TGTGCCAGTAGTATAGGCTCCGGGACACCGAGCAATCAGCCCCAGCATTTT. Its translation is CASSIGSGTPSNQPQHF.

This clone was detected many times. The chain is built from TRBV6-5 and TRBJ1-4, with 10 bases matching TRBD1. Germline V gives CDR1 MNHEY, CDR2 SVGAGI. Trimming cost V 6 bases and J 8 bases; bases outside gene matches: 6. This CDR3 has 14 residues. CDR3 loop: CASSRDRGTEKLFF. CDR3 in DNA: TGTGCCAGCAGCCGGGACAGGGGCACAGAAAAACTGTTTTTT.

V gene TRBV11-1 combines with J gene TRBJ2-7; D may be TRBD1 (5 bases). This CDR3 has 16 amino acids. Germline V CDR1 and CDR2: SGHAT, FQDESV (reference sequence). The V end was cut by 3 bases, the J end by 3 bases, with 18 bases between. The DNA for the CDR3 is TGTGCCAGCAGCTTCCTCGGGCAGGGATCGGGCTACGAGCAGTACTTC. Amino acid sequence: CASSFLGQGSGYEQYF.

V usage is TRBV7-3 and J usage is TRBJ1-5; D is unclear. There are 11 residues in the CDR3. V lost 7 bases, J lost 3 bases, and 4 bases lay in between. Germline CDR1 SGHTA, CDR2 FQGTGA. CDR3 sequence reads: CASTINQPQHF. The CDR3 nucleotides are TGTGCCAGCACCATCAATCAGCCCCAGCATTTT.

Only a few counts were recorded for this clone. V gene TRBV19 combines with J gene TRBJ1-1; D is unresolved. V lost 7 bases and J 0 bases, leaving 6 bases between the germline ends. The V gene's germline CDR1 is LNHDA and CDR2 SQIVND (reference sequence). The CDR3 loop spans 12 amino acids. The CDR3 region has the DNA TGTGCCAGTAAACAGATGAACACTGAAGCTTTCTTT. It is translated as CASKQMNTEAFF.

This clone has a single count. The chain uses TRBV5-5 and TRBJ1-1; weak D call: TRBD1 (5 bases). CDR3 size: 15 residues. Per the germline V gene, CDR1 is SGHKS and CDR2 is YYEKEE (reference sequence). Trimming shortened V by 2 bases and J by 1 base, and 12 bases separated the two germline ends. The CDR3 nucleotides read TGTGCCAGCAGCTTCCTCGGGACGGAGAACACTGAAGCTTTCTTT. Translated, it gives CASSFLGTENTEAFF.

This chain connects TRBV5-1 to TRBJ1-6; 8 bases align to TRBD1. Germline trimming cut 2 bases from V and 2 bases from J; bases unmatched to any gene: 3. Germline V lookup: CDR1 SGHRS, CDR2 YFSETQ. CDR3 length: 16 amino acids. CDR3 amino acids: CASSLQGGPYNSPLHF. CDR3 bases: TGCGCCAGCAGCTTACAGGGGGGTCCCTATAATTCACCCCTCCACTTT.

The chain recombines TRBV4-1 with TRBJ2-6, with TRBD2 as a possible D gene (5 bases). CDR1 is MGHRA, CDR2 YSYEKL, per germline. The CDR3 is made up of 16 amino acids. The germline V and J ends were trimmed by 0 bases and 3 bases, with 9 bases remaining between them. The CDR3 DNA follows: TGCGCCAGCAGCCAAGATCGGGGTAGTGGGGCCAACGTCCTGACTTTC. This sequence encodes CASSQDRGSGANVLTF.

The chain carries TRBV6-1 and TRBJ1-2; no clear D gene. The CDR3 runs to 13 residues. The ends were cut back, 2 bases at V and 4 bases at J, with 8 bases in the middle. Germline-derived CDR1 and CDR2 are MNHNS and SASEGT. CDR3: CASSEPGSYGYTF. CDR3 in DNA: TGTGCCAGCAGTGAACCCGGGAGCTATGGCTACACCTTC.

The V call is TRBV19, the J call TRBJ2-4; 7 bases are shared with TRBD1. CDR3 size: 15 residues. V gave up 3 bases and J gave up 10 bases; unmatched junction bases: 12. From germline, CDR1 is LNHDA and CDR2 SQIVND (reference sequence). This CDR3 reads CASSIGGQSYLIQYF. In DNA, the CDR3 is TGTGCCAGTAGTATTGGGGGACAGAGCTACCTTATTCAGTACTTC.

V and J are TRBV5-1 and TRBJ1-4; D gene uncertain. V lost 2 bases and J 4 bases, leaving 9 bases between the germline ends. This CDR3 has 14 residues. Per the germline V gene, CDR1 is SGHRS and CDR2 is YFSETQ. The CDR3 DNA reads TGCGCCAGCAGCTTCGGGTTTTTTAATGAAAAACTGTTTTTT. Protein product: CASSFGFFNEKLFF.

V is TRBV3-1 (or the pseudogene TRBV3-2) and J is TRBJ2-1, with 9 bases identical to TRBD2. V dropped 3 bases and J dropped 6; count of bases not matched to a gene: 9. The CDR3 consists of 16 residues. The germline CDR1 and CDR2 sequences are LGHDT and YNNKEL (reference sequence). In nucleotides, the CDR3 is TGTGCCAGCAGCCACCCGGCTCGCGGGGGGGTCAATGAGCAGTTCTTC. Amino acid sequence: CASSHPARGGVNEQFF.

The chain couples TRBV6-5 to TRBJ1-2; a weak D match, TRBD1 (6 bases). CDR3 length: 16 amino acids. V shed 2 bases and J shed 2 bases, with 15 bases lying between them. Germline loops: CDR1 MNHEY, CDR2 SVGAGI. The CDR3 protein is CASSYGGGRRNYGYTF. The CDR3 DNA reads TGTGCCAGCAGTTACGGAGGGGGTCGGCGAAACTATGGCTACACCTTC.

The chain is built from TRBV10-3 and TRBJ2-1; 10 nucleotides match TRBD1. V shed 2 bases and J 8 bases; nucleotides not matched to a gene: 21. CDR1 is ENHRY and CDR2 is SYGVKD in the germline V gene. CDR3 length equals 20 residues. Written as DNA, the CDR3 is TGTGCCATCAGTGAGGGTAATCCGATAGGAACCGGGACAGGGGTGTATGAGCAGTTCTTC. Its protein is CAISEGNPIGTGTGVYEQFF.

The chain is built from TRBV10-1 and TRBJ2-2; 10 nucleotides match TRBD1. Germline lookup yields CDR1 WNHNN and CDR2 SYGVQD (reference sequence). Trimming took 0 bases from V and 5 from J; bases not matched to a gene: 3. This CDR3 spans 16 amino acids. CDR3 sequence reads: CASSESRTGGTGELFF. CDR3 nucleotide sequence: TGCGCCAGCAGTGAGTCGAGGACAGGGGGAACCGGGGAGCTGTTTTTT.

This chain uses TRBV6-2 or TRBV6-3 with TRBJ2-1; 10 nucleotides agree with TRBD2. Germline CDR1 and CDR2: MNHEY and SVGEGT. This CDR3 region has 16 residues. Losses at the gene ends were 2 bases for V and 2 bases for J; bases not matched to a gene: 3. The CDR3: CASSYGSGRAYNEQFF. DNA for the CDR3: TGTGCCAGCAGTTACGGGAGCGGGAGGGCCTACAATGAGCAGTTCTTC.